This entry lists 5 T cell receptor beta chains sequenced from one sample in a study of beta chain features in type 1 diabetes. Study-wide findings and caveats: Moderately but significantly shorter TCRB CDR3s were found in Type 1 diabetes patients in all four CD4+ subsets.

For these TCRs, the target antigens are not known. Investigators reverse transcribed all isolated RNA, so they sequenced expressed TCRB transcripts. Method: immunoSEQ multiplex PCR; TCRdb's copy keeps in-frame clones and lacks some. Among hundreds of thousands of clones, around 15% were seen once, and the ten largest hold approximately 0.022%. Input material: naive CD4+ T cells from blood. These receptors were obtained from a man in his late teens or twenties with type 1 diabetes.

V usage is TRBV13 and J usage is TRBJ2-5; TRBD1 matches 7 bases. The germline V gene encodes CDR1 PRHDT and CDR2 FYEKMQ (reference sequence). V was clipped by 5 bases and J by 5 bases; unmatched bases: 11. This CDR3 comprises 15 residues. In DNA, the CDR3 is TGTGCCAGCAGCACCAGCGACAGGGCAACGGAGACCCAGTACTTC. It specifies CASSTSDRATETQYF.

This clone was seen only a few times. CDR3 sequence reads: CASSLQVQRRGETQYF. The CDR3, as DNA: TGTGCCAGCAGCTTGCAAGTCCAACGTCGTGGGGAGACCCAGTACTTC. This sequence joins TRBV5-4 and TRBJ2-5; D gene ambiguous. CDR1 and CDR2 (germline): SGHNT, YYREEE (reference sequence). The CDR3 is made up of 16 amino acids. The V end lost 1 base, the J end lost 5 bases, and 18 bases lay between the germline ends.

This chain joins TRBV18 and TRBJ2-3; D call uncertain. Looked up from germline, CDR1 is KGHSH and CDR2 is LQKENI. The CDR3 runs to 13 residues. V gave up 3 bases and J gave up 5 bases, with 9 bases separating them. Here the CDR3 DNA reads TGTGCCAGCTCACCTGCCTTGGTAGATACGCAGTATTTT. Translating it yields CASSPALVDTQYF.

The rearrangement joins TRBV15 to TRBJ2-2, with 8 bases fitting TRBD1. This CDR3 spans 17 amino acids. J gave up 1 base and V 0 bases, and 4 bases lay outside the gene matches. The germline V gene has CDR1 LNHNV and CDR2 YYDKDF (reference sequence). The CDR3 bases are TGTGCCACCAGCAGAGAGGCCGGGACAGGGAACACCGGGGAGCTGTTTTTT. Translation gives CATSREAGTGNTGELFF.

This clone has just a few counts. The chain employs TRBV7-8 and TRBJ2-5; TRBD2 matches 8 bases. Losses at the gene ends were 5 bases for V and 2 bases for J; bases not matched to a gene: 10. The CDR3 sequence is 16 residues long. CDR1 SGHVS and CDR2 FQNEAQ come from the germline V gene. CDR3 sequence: CASSPTGGITQETQYF. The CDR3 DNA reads TGTGCCAGCAGCCCGACGGGGGGGATAACTCAAGAGACCCAGTACTTC.